The 32 T cell receptor beta chains in this list originate from one sample, sequenced in a study of cytomegalovirus exposure and HLA in healthy donors (dated by TCRdb to between 2016 and 2019). Libraries were constructed by the immunoSEQ multiplex PCR assay. A mixture of 60 forward primers for TCR Vbeta segments and 13 reverse primers for TCR Jbeta segments was used in the multiplex PCR. This immuneACCESS table, as held by TCRdb, lists in-frame sequences with V and J called but not all clones. Of the missing ones, under half trace to an unresolved V gene in checked studies; the others have no known cause. Within this sample are over 150,000 clones, with 75% to 90% of them counted one time only. The ten top clones hold about 1.9% of the sample. The sequenced sample was PBMCs. The receptors derive from a woman younger than 35 in good health and CMV-seronegative.

In this sample, this clone turned up once. The chain recombines TRBV28 with TRBJ2-7; tentatively, D is TRBD2 (6 bases). CDR3 length: 14 residues. V was pared by 6 bases and J by 5 bases, with 17 bases between. In germline, CDR1 is MDHEN, CDR2 SYDVKM. Written as DNA, the CDR3 is TGTGCCAGCAGACTACCGGGAGCCCGGGACGAGCAGTACTTC. It codes for CASRLPGARDEQYF.

Worth noting for this clone: A read error may produce the germline difference seen at one junction end. The sample holds other DNA sequences that translate to the same CDR3. V usage is TRBV6-6 and J usage is TRBJ1-6; no clear D. CDR3 length: 14 amino acids. Germline-derived CDR1 and CDR2 are MNHNY and SVGAGI (reference sequence). CDR3 nucleotide sequence: TGTGCCAGCAGCTACTCGAACGGGGATTCACCCCTCCACTTT. Amino acids: CASSYSNGDSPLHF.

The V gene is TRBV6-6, the J gene TRBJ2-7; 10 bases are shared with TRBD2. The ends lost 6 bases at V and 2 bases at J; junction bases unmatched: 7. The germline CDR1 and CDR2 sequences are MNHNY and SVGAGI (reference sequence). The CDR3 runs to 15 residues. The CDR3 here is CASRDLGLAAYEQYF. As DNA, the CDR3 is TGTGCCAGCAGGGACCTCGGACTAGCGGCCTACGAGCAGTACTTC.

The CDR3 DNA reads TGTGCCAGTAAAATGAGCGGACAGGTTCTTAACTATGGCTACACCTTC. Amino acid sequence: CASKMSGQVLNYGYTF. The genes are TRBV19 and TRBJ1-2, with 7 bases identical to TRBD1. This CDR3 region has 16 residues. The J segment lost 1 base and the V segment lost 7 bases, leaving 12 bases of the junction unmatched. From germline, CDR1 is LNHDA and CDR2 SQIVND (reference sequence).

This clone was seen more than once but under ten times. V gene TRBV5-1 combines with J gene TRBJ1-1, with TRBD1 identical over 7 bases. CDR3 length: 13 residues. Germline CDR1 SGHRS, CDR2 YFSETQ. V lost 3 bases and J lost 2; bases outside the gene matches: 1. CDR3 amino acids: CASSWDRNTEAFF. Here the CDR3 DNA reads TGCGCCAGCAGCTGGGACAGAAACACTGAAGCTTTCTTT.

The CDR3 bases are TGTGCCTGGAGTGACCCCGGGACAGCGAAGGAGGAGCAGTTCTTC. As protein: CAWSDPGTAKEEQFF. The chain couples TRBV30 to TRBJ2-1, with TRBD1 matching 7 bases. V gave up 1 base and J gave up 10 bases; unmatched junction bases: 13. Germline V CDR1 and CDR2: GTSNPN, SVGIG (reference sequence). The CDR3 runs to 15 residues.

This clone was seen more than once but under ten times. This chain uses TRBV9 with TRBJ2-1; 9 positions match TRBD2. The length of the CDR3 is 17 residues. The V segment lost 0 bases and the J segment 1 base; nucleotides outside the gene matches: 5. In germline, CDR1 is SGDLS, CDR2 YYNGEE. The CDR3 spells CASSVGGRALSYNEQFF. CDR3 coding DNA: TGTGCCAGCAGCGTAGGCGGGAGGGCCTTATCCTACAATGAGCAGTTCTTC.

This chain uses TRBV6-1 with TRBJ1-2; TRBD1 agrees at 7 bases. The CDR3 is made up of 14 amino acids. With V trimmed by 2 bases and J by 7 bases, 7 bases remained unmatched. Germline-derived CDR1 and CDR2 are MNHNS and SASEGT. The CDR3 spells CASSELTGVAGYTF. CDR3 nucleotide sequence: TGTGCCAGCAGTGAACTTACAGGGGTGGCTGGCTACACCTTC.

The genes are TRBV5-1 and TRBJ1-3; the D gene is possibly TRBD1 (5 bases). The CDR3 contains 15 residues. V lost 3 bases to trimming and J lost 0 bases, with 10 bases between them. Germline loops: CDR1 SGHRS, CDR2 YFSETQ. This chain's CDR3 is CASSSGQRSGNTIYF. The CDR3 DNA follows: TGCGCCAGCAGCTCCGGACAACGCTCTGGAAACACCATATATTTT.

V gene TRBV7-9 combines with J gene TRBJ2-7, with D hard to call. The CDR3 consists of 15 residues. V lost 5 bases and J 0 bases, leaving 14 bases between the germline ends. The germline V gene has CDR1 SEHNR and CDR2 FQNEAQ (reference sequence). CDR3 nucleotides: TGTGCCAGCAGCCCCCCCGTGGCCTTCTCCTACGAGCAGTACTTC. Translation: CASSPPVAFSYEQYF.

This chain links TRBV18 with TRBJ2-3; TRBD2 is a possible D gene (6 bases). The CDR3 runs to 12 residues. Per the germline V gene, CDR1 is KGHSH and CDR2 is LQKENI. V gave up 11 bases and J gave up 4 bases, with 13 bases separating them. The CDR3 DNA reads TGTGCCGCTATGGGGGACTCAGATACGCAGTATTTT. Translated: CAAMGDSDTQYF.

The V and J genes are TRBV28 and TRBJ1-6; possibly TRBD1 for D (6 bases). Germline V CDR1 and CDR2: MDHEN, SYDVKM. V was trimmed by 5 bases and J by 6 bases, leaving 17 bases between them. The CDR3 contains 16 residues. The CDR3 nucleotides read TGTGCCAGCAGTCAGCTGAGGGGGTCGGCTAATTCACCCCTCCACTTT. It translates to CASSQLRGSANSPLHF.

The chain recombines TRBV29-1 with TRBJ2-5, with 11 nucleotides matching TRBD2. The DNA end is more similar to TRBJ2-7, so the J call may be wrong. This CDR3 is built from 17 residues. Per the germline V gene, CDR1 is SQVTM and CDR2 is ANQGSEA. Written as DNA, the CDR3 is TGCAGCGTACTACCGACAGATCCCGGGACTAGCGGCTACGAGCAGTACTTC. Its protein product is CSVLPTDPGTSGYEQYF.

The V and J genes are TRBV5-1 and TRBJ2-1; tentative D call: TRBD2 (6 bases). Germline V gene sequence: CDR1 SGHRS, CDR2 YFSETQ. With 0 bases removed from V and 4 bases from J, the gap between germline ends came to 8 bases. This CDR3 region has 14 residues. The DNA for the CDR3 is TGCGCCAGCAGCTTGGCTAGCGAATACAATGAGCAGTTCTTC. Translating gives CASSLASEYNEQFF.

The chain joins TRBV7-3 to TRBJ1-6; D remains unclear. V dropped 2 bases and J dropped 11 bases, with 10 bases sitting between them. CDR3 size: 13 residues. Germline V CDR1 and CDR2: SGHTA, FQGTGA. CDR3 residues: CASSLDGSPPLHF. Here the CDR3 DNA reads TGTGCCAGCAGCTTAGACGGGAGCCCACCCCTCCACTTT.

This chain uses TRBV27 with TRBJ2-5; 9 bases map to TRBD2. The V and J ends lost 6 bases and 11 bases, in that order; junction bases with no gene match: 16. The CDR3 is 15 residues long. CDR1 is MNHEY and CDR2 is SMNVEV in the germline V gene (reference sequence). The CDR3 nucleotides are TGTGCCAGCAGATCCAGAGCGGGAGGACGCCTGGAGCAGTACTTC. Encoded protein: CASRSRAGGRLEQYF.

The chain employs TRBV9 and TRBJ2-2, with TRBD1 matching over 8 bases. CDR1 is SGDLS, CDR2 YYNGEE, per germline. The V gene end was trimmed by 3 bases and the J gene end by 2 bases; junction bases not matched to a gene: 6. The CDR3 sequence is 16 residues long. CDR3 DNA sequence: TGTGCCAGCAGCGGAGGGACAGGCCTAAACACCGGGGAGCTGTTTTTT. It yields the protein CASSGGTGLNTGELFF.

This chain joins TRBV6-6 and TRBJ2-2, with unresolved D. CDR3 length: 15 residues. The germline V gene has CDR1 MNHNY and CDR2 SVGAGI (reference sequence). V dropped 2 bases and J dropped 1 base, with 8 bases sitting between them. CDR3 in DNA: TGTGCCAGCAGTTACCCCACTGAGAACACCGGGGAGCTGTTTTTT. This sequence encodes CASSYPTENTGELFF.

The J gene is TRBJ2-3, the V gene TRBV27, with 8 bases lining up with TRBD2. This CDR3 spans 15 amino acids. CDR1 MNHEY and CDR2 SMNVEV come from the germline V gene (reference sequence). The J segment lost 3 bases and the V segment lost 5 bases, leaving 7 bases of the junction unmatched. The CDR3 spells CASSLGLGSTDTQYF. The CDR3 coding sequence is TGTGCCAGCAGTCTGGGACTAGGGTCTACAGATACGCAGTATTTT.

The CDR3: CASSPAGGGTEAFF. CDR3 nucleotides: TGTGCCAGCAGCCCCGCGGGGGGGGGCACTGAAGCTTTCTTT. V usage is TRBV7-3 and J usage is TRBJ1-1, with a weak D call TRBD1 (5 bases). Germline V gene data show CDR1 as SGHTA and CDR2 as FQGTGA. The V end was cut by 5 bases, the J end by 4 bases, with 14 bases between. CDR3 length: 14 residues.

The CDR3 DNA sequence: TGTGCCAGTAGGAAAACCCCCGCAGGGGATCTAACTGGAAACACCATATATTTT. Its translation: CASRKTPAGDLTGNTIYF. J is TRBJ1-3 and V is TRBV19; a weak D match, TRBD1 (6 bases). The CDR3 sequence is 18 residues long. Trimming took 6 bases from V and 2 from J, leaving 23 bases between them. Germline lookup yields CDR1 LNHDA and CDR2 SQIVND (reference sequence).

This clone was detected a few times. The genes are TRBV5-1 and TRBJ1-1; 8 bases agree with TRBD1. CDR3 length: 16 residues. Per germline, CDR1 SGHRS and CDR2 YFSETQ. V lost 4 bases and J lost 4; bases outside the gene matches: 12. The CDR3 DNA sequence: TGCGCCAGCAGCCAACCCGTCAGGGGGCGGGTCACTGAAGCTTTCTTT. It encodes CASSQPVRGRVTEAFF.

This clone showed up just once. The rearrangement uses TRBV13 and TRBJ1-4; possibly TRBD1 for D (6 bases). From germline, CDR1 is PRHDT and CDR2 FYEKMQ (reference sequence). There are 16 residues in the CDR3. V lost 0 bases to trimming and J lost 6 bases, with 14 bases between them. The CDR3 loop is CASSLGGTGRDEKLFF. Written as DNA, the CDR3 is TGTGCCAGCAGCTTAGGCGGTACAGGGAGGGATGAAAAACTGTTTTTT.

V usage is TRBV2 and J usage is TRBJ2-4; 9 nucleotides align to TRBD2. The CDR3 contains 13 residues. Germline V gives CDR1 SNHLY, CDR2 FYNNEI. The V segment lost 4 bases and the J segment 7 bases; nucleotides outside the gene matches: 2. This CDR3 reads CASSASGGNIQYF. CDR3 bases: TGTGCCAGCAGTGCAAGCGGGGGGAACATTCAGTACTTC.

About this clone itself: A junction boundary mismatches the germline segment, possibly from a read error. V usage is TRBV7-7 and J usage is TRBJ1-1; D not certain. Germline V gene data show CDR1 as SSHAT and CDR2 as FNYEAQ (reference sequence). The CDR3 has 13 amino acids. The CDR3 reads CASSFTVNTEAFF. In DNA form, the CDR3 reads TGTGCTAGCAGCTTTACAGTGAACACTGAAGCTTTCTTT.

This rearrangement joins TRBV5-6 to TRBJ1-2, with 8 bases that match TRBD1. The CDR3 contains 13 residues. With 4 bases clipped from V and 4 bases from J, the junction kept 3 bases outside the gene matches. Germline V gene sequence: CDR1 SGHDT, CDR2 YYEEEE. The CDR3 loop is CASSRQGFYGYTF. CDR3 DNA: TGTGCCAGCAGCCGACAGGGGTTCTATGGCTACACCTTC.

The chain employs TRBV11-2 and TRBJ1-2; TRBD1 agrees at 10 bases. Trimming at V came to 5 bases and at J to 4 bases, leaving 7 bases not matched to a gene. The CDR3 has 15 residues. Germline V CDR1 and CDR2: SGHAT, FQNNGV. CDR3 residues: CASSMRQGAFYGYTF. The CDR3 nucleotides are TGTGCCAGCAGCATGCGACAGGGGGCCTTCTATGGCTACACCTTC. The full variable domain, in which reference TRBV11-2 and TRBJ1-2 provide the parts outside the CDR3, is EAGVAQSPRYKIIEKRQSVAFWCNPISGHATLYWYQQILGQGPKLLIQFQNNGVVDDSQLPKDRFSAERLKGVDSTLKIQPAKLEDSAVYLCASSMRQGAFYGYTFGSGTRLTVV.

V gene TRBV10-3 combines with J gene TRBJ1-2; TRBD1 aligns across 7 bases. Unmatched junction bases numbered 2, after V lost 0 bases and J lost 1 base. The germline V gene has CDR1 ENHRY and CDR2 SYGVKD. The CDR3 sequence is 15 residues long. The CDR3 DNA is TGTGCCATCAGTGAGTCAGACAGGGTTAACTATGGCTACACCTTC. Translation: CAISESDRVNYGYTF.

CDR3 nucleotide sequence: TGTGCCAGCAGCTTATTAGGACAGCTCGCTTATGGCTACACCTTC. As protein: CASSLLGQLAYGYTF. This chain uses TRBV7-8 with TRBJ1-2; D is perhaps TRBD1 (6 bases). V gave up 2 bases and J gave up 5 bases, with 15 bases separating them. Germline V lookup: CDR1 SGHVS, CDR2 FQNEAQ. This CDR3 has 15 residues. The full variable domain, its missing parts supplied by reference TRBV7-8 and TRBJ1-2, is GAGVSQSPRYKVAKRGQDVALRCDPISGHVSLFWYQQALGQGPEFLTYFQNEAQLDKSGLPSDRFFAERPEGSVSTLKIQRTQQEDSAVYLCASSLLGQLAYGYTFGSGTRLTVV.

In this sample, this clone turned up once. The rearrangement links TRBV7-2 to TRBJ2-5; D remains ambiguous. The germline gives CDR1 SGHTA, CDR2 FQGNSA. The CDR3 sequence is 13 residues long. Trimming left V 0 bases short and J 4 bases short, with 6 bases between. DNA for the CDR3: TGTGCCAGCAGCTTAGCGCGGTCAGAGACCCAGTACTTC. It codes for CASSLARSETQYF.

This rearrangement joins TRBV7-9 to TRBJ2-3, with 7 bases fitting TRBD2. The germline CDR1 and CDR2 sequences are SEHNR and FQNEAQ (reference sequence). Trimming took 3 bases from V and 0 from J; bases not matched to a gene: 3. CDR3 length: 15 residues. In DNA form, the CDR3 reads TGTGCCAGCAGCTTTCGAGCGGGAAGCACAGATACGCAGTATTTT. Protein product: CASSFRAGSTDTQYF.

The chain is built from TRBV28 and TRBJ1-2; a possible D gene is TRBD1 (6 bases). This CDR3 has 12 amino acids. Trimming took off 6 bases at V and 1 base at J, with 6 bases between the two ends. Germline CDR1 and CDR2: MDHEN and SYDVKM. The CDR3 DNA follows: TGTGCCAGCAGGGACAGTAACTATGGCTACACCTTC. Its protein product is CASRDSNYGYTF.